The 32 T cell receptor beta chains reported below all come from one sample, sequenced in a study of early T cells in non-severe SARS-CoV-2 infection (dated by TCRdb to the early 2020s). The library was prepared using 5' RACE. The run used a NextSeq 500. TCRdb took the public reads, trimmed them with fastp at Q25, ran MiXCR for clone calling and kept in-frame beta chains. Each record represents a unique CDR3 protein, reported with the most common genes and DNA among its rows. Present in this sample are about 25,000 distinct CDR3 sequences, 4.3% of which were seen just once. 15% to 19% of the sample is held by the ten biggest clonotypes. The specimen was whole blood. Receptor source: an adult who was a healthcare worker with PCR-confirmed SARS-CoV-2 infection or an uninfected control (not recorded which).

This clonotype was found many times. This chain connects TRBV10-2 to TRBJ2-2; D not certain. V was pared by 6 bases and J by 2 bases, with 10 bases between. Germline assignment: CDR1 WSHSY and CDR2 SAAADI. CDR3 length equals 14 residues. The CDR3 coding sequence is TGCGCCAGCAGAAGGCAGATTAACACCGGGGAGCTGTTTTTT. Its translation is CASRRQINTGELFF.

The rearrangement joins TRBV11-2 to TRBJ2-5; possibly TRBD1 or TRBD2 for D (5 bases each). The CDR3 length is 14 residues. CDR1 is SGHAT, CDR2 FQNNGV, per germline. V was shortened by 4 bases and J by 3 bases, with 12 bases between the two germline ends. Here the CDR3 DNA reads TGTGCCAGCAGCTCAGACCGGGGCAAAGAGACCCAGTACTTC. This encodes CASSSDRGKETQYF.

The table lists this clonotype with a few counts. The genes are TRBV14 and TRBJ2-1, with TRBD2 matching over 9 bases. Germline values: CDR1 SGHDN, CDR2 FVKESK. The CDR3 is 12 amino acids. V lost 3 bases and J lost 12; bases outside the gene matches: 3. CDR3 amino acids: CASSQGLARQFF. For the CDR3, the DNA is TGTGCCAGCAGCCAGGGACTAGCAAGGCAGTTCTTC.

The sample holds a few counts of this clonotype. The V and J genes are TRBV2 and TRBJ2-3; TRBD2 might be the D (6 bases). The CDR3 covers 14 residues. V was clipped by 5 bases and J by 0 bases, with 9 bases between them. Germline CDR1 SNHLY, CDR2 FYNNEI. Written as DNA, the CDR3 is TGTGCCAGCAGTCCACTAGCAAGCACAGATACGCAGTATTTT. It is translated as CASSPLASTDTQYF.

This clonotype has ten or more counts. The rearrangement joins TRBV3-1 to TRBJ2-5; no clear D. Germline V CDR1 and CDR2: LGHDT, YNNKEL (reference sequence). This CDR3 has 13 residues. V dropped 7 bases and J dropped 5 bases, with 14 bases sitting between them. The CDR3 region has the DNA TGTGCCAGCACCAAAACCTCACAGGAGACCCAGTACTTC. It is translated as CASTKTSQETQYF.

The chain has TRBV21-1 and TRBJ2-2; the D call TRBD2 from the table was never checked on the DNA. TRBV21-1 is a recognized pseudogene. The CDR3 contains 20 residues. CDR3 sequence: CASSKEPKDGQARGTGELFF. The DNA of the CDR3 is TGTGCCAGCAGCAAAGAACCCAAGGACGGTCAGGCTAGAGGTACCGGGGAGCTGTTTTTT.

This clonotype was recorded many times. J is TRBJ2-7 and V is TRBV20-1; D is undetermined. The CDR3 is 12 amino acids. CDR1 and CDR2 from the germline V gene are DFQATT and SNEGSKA (reference sequence). V dropped 1 base and J dropped 4 bases, with 8 bases sitting between them. The CDR3: CSARVEGYEQYF. The CDR3 nucleotides read TGCAGTGCTAGAGTGGAAGGGTACGAGCAGTACTTC.

The chain employs TRBV11-1 and TRBJ2-5; a possible D gene is TRBD2 (6 bases). The CDR3 covers 14 residues. The germline V gene has CDR1 SGHAT and CDR2 FQDESV (reference sequence). The V and J ends lost 5 bases and 5 bases respectively, with 15 bases between them. This CDR3 reads CASSQSGTPETQYF. In nucleotides, the CDR3 is TGTGCCAGCAGCCAGTCCGGGACTCCTGAGACCCAGTACTTC.

This clonotype was found a few times. The chain joins TRBV7-2 to TRBJ2-1, with TRBD2 matching over 7 bases. CDR3 length: 16 amino acids. Germline CDR1 is SGHTA and CDR2 is FQGNSA. V shed 1 base and J 3 bases; nucleotides not matched to a gene: 6. The CDR3 DNA reads TGTGCCAGCAGCTTAGTCAGTAGCGGGCTCTACAATGAGCAGTTCTTC. It is translated as CASSLVSSGLYNEQFF.

The CDR3 loop is CASKERGGTDTQYF. Written as DNA, the CDR3 is TGTGCCAGCAAGGAGCGGGGGGGCACAGATACGCAGTATTTT. The chain joins TRBV2 to TRBJ2-3, with 9 bases lining up with TRBD2. This CDR3 region has 14 residues. Germline values: CDR1 SNHLY, CDR2 FYNNEI. The junction had 3 bases not matched to a gene; V was cut back by 7 bases and J by 1 base.

This clonotype is deemed medium-sized. The V gene is TRBV6-2 or TRBV6-3, the J gene TRBJ1-1; 8 bases map to TRBD1. The germline V gene encodes CDR1 MNHEY and CDR2 SVGEGT. J gave up 7 bases and V 6 bases, and 7 bases lay outside the gene matches. The CDR3 sequence is 13 residues long. CDR3 nucleotides: TGTGCCAGCAGACCCGGGACAGGCCTTGAAGCTTTCTTT. Encoded protein: CASRPGTGLEAFF.

This clonotype was recorded at least ten times. This chain links TRBV29-1 with TRBJ1-2, with 7 bases that match TRBD1. J was trimmed by 2 bases and V by 6 bases; bases with no gene match: 12. The CDR3 is 15 amino acids. Germline loops: CDR1 SQVTM, CDR2 ANQGSEA. CDR3 DNA sequence: TGCAGCGTCGTTGTAGCCGGGGGACAGAACTATGGCTACACCTTC. Translating it yields CSVVVAGGQNYGYTF.

This clonotype was counted at least ten times. The V gene is TRBV5-6, the J gene TRBJ1-2; D unclear. CDR3 length equals 12 residues. V was pared by 5 bases and J by 5 bases, with 10 bases between. Germline V gene lookup returns CDR1 SGHDT and CDR2 YYEEEE. CDR3 amino acids: CASSSFGYGYTF. The CDR3 DNA is TGTGCCAGCAGTTCATTCGGGTATGGCTACACCTTC.

This clonotype was counted between two and nine times. The CDR3: CASSQRPGQGQQYF. Here the CDR3 DNA reads TGTGCCAGCAGCCAGCGCCCGGGACAGGGACAGCAGTACTTC. The chain recombines TRBV3-1 with TRBJ2-7, with 9 bases identical to TRBD1. The trim removed 3 bases at V and 8 bases at J, leaving 8 bases unmatched. The CDR3 has 14 residues. Germline V lookup: CDR1 LGHDT, CDR2 YNNKEL (reference sequence).

This clonotype was seen repeatedly, ten times or more. This sequence joins TRBV18 and TRBJ1-4; 10 nucleotides line up with TRBD1. Per the germline V gene, CDR1 is KGHSH and CDR2 is LQKENI. The CDR3 runs to 14 residues. The V gene end was trimmed by 5 bases and the J gene end by 10 bases; junction bases not matched to a gene: 7. The CDR3 DNA reads as TGTGCCAGCTCAGATGGACAGGGGGGACGAAAACTGTTTTTT. It encodes CASSDGQGGRKLFF.

This clonotype was observed at least ten times. The V and J genes are TRBV12-3 or TRBV12-4 and TRBJ1-5; D is uncertain. Trimming cost V 3 bases and J 5 bases, with 5 bases left between them. The CDR3 runs 12 residues. The CDR3, as DNA: TGTGCCAGCAGTTTCACAGATCAGCCCCAGCATTTT. This encodes CASSFTDQPQHF.

Concerning this clonotype: A much larger clone sits a single nucleotide away, making a read error possible. This rearrangement joins TRBV28 to TRBJ2-1; 7 bases map to TRBD1. This CDR3 is built from 16 residues. Germline assignment: CDR1 MDHEN and CDR2 SYDVKM. The junction had 15 bases not matched to a gene; V was cut back by 5 bases and J by 8 bases. The CDR3 sequence is CASSPWTGTLMDEQFF. CDR3 bases: TGTGCCAGCAGTCCGTGGACAGGAACTCTTATGGATGAGCAGTTCTTC.

This clonotype was counted only a few times. The chain recombines TRBV2 with TRBJ2-7; 7 bases match TRBD1. The CDR3 extends over 14 amino acids. V lost 6 bases, J lost 2 bases, and 7 bases stayed unmatched. The germline CDR1 and CDR2 sequences are SNHLY and FYNNEI. DNA of the CDR3: TGTGCCAGCAGCCGACAGGGTAGTCCCTACGAGCAGTACTTC. It codes for CASSRQGSPYEQYF.

This clonotype was recorded at least ten times. CDR3 region: CASSYGARLLSGANVLTF. In nucleotides, the CDR3 is TGTGCCAGCAGTTACGGGGCAAGGTTACTCTCTGGGGCCAACGTCCTGACTTTC. The rearrangement joins TRBV6-6 to TRBJ2-6; tentative D call: TRBD1 (5 bases). Germline V gene lookup returns CDR1 MNHNY and CDR2 SVGAGI (reference sequence). The CDR3 has 18 amino acids. Between the trimmed V and J ends, which lost 2 bases and 0 bases, there was a span of 14 bases.

This clonotype has only a few counts. This sequence joins TRBV10-3 and TRBJ2-5, with 9 bases identical to TRBD1. After removal of 7 bases from V and 5 bases from J, the junction contained 14 bases not matched to a gene. The germline CDR1 and CDR2 sequences are ENHRY and SYGVKD. The CDR3 totals 16 residues. The CDR3: CAIKGQGSGDAETQYF. CDR3 sequence (DNA): TGTGCCATCAAGGGACAGGGCTCAGGAGATGCGGAGACCCAGTACTTC.

This clonotype was observed many times. The chain joins TRBV6-2 or TRBV6-3 to TRBJ2-3; the D gene could be TRBD1 or TRBD2 (5 bases each). CDR1 MNHEY and CDR2 SVGEGT come from the germline V gene. This CDR3 has 15 residues. The V and J ends lost 5 bases and 4 bases respectively, with 16 bases between them. The CDR3 loop reads CASSPPRRGADTQYF. Here the CDR3 DNA reads TGTGCCAGCAGTCCGCCCCGAAGGGGAGCAGATACGCAGTATTTT.

There are many counts of this clonotype. V is TRBV12-3 or TRBV12-4 and J is TRBJ2-5; the D call may be TRBD1 or TRBD2 (5 bases each). The V and J ends lost 2 bases and 4 bases respectively, with 8 bases between them. The CDR3 is 13 amino acids. The CDR3 coding sequence is TGTGCCAGCAGTTTAATGAGGGGAGAGACCCAGTACTTC. Amino acid sequence: CASSLMRGETQYF.

This clonotype has a count of ten or more. The V gene is TRBV7-2, the J gene TRBJ2-5; D is unclear. Trimming stripped 5 bases from V and 1 base from J, with 11 bases between. This CDR3 contains 14 residues. CDR1 and CDR2 (germline): SGHTA, FQGNSA. CDR3 sequence reads: CASSHSLTQETQYF. In DNA, the CDR3 is TGTGCCAGCAGCCACTCCCTCACCCAAGAGACCCAGTACTTC. Drawing the rest from reference TRBV7-2 and TRBJ2-5, the complete variable domain is GAGVSQSPSNKVTEKGKDVELRCDPISGHTALYWYRQSLGQGLEFLIYFQGNSAPDKSGLPSDRFSAERTGGSVSTLTIQRTQQEDSAVYLCASSHSLTQETQYFGPGTRLLVL.

This clonotype was recorded many times. V and J are TRBV10-3 and TRBJ1-1; no clear D gene. The CDR3 has 12 residues. Germline V gene data show CDR1 as ENHRY and CDR2 as SYGVKD. The ends were cut back, 5 bases at V and 1 base at J, with 5 bases in the middle. The CDR3, as DNA: TGTGCCATCAGTCCGGGGAACACTGAAGCTTTCTTT. Translating it yields CAISPGNTEAFF.

This clonotype was seen only a few times. The J gene is TRBJ1-5, the V gene TRBV12-3 or TRBV12-4; 7 bases are a match to TRBD1. The V segment lost 6 bases and the J segment 7 bases; nucleotides outside the gene matches: 9. This CDR3 has 14 residues. The CDR3 DNA follows: TGTGCCAGCAGCGCCAACAGGGGACGGCAGCCCCAGCATTTT. This codes for CASSANRGRQPQHF.

This clonotype was recorded at least ten times. V usage is TRBV5-6 and J usage is TRBJ2-1; TRBD2 matches 10 bases. Germline V gene lookup returns CDR1 SGHDT and CDR2 YYEEEE. This CDR3 has 15 amino acids. Trimming took 2 bases from V and 5 from J; bases not matched to a gene: 4. The CDR3 region has the DNA TGTGCCAGCAGCTTCACTAGCGGGGCTGACAATGAGCAGTTCTTC. Translated, it gives CASSFTSGADNEQFF.

There are a few counts of this clonotype. The V and J genes are TRBV20-1 and TRBJ2-7; D might be TRBD1 (7 bases). Per germline, CDR1 DFQATT and CDR2 SNEGSKA (reference sequence). The CDR3 loop spans 15 amino acids. The V end lost 0 bases, the J end lost 3 bases, and 15 bases lay between the germline ends. The CDR3 coding sequence is TGCAGTGCTAGAGATGCCCAGGGGGGAGACTACGAGCAGTACTTC. The encoded protein is CSARDAQGGDYEQYF.

This clonotype was counted many times. The chain is built from TRBV7-6 and TRBJ1-2; D not certain. With 3 bases removed from V and 7 bases from J, the gap between germline ends came to 18 bases. There are 15 residues in the CDR3. Germline CDR1 and CDR2: SGHVS and FNYEAQ. CDR3 region: CASSLEVAPISGYTF. The CDR3 bases are TGTGCCAGCAGCTTGGAGGTCGCTCCAATCTCTGGCTACACCTTC.

The table lists this clonotype with many counts. V usage is TRBV6-6 and J usage is TRBJ1-3; the D gene is possibly TRBD1 (6 bases). CDR1 is MNHNY, CDR2 SVGAGI, per germline (reference sequence). V shed 7 bases and J shed 0 bases, with 13 bases lying between them. The length of the CDR3 is 15 residues. CDR3 in amino acids: CASMRGDTSGNTIYF. The CDR3, as DNA: TGTGCCAGCATGAGGGGGGACACCTCTGGAAACACCATATATTTT.

This clonotype was observed at least ten times. The chain combines TRBV11-2 with TRBJ2-4; perhaps D is TRBD1 or TRBD2 (5 bases each). The germline gives CDR1 SGHAT, CDR2 FQNNGV. The CDR3 covers 15 residues. V lost 0 bases to trimming and J lost 1 base, with 7 bases between them. CDR3 sequence: CASSLEWGAKNIQYF. The CDR3, as DNA: TGTGCCAGCAGCTTAGAGTGGGGGGCCAAAAACATTCAGTACTTC. Looking up the rest from reference TRBV11-2 and TRBJ2-4 gives the full variable domain: EAGVAQSPRYKIIEKRQSVAFWCNPISGHATLYWYQQILGQGPKLLIQFQNNGVVDDSQLPKDRFSAERLKGVDSTLKIQPAKLEDSAVYLCASSLEWGAKNIQYFGAGTRLSVL.

The chain has TRBV11-2 and TRBJ1-2; no clear D. The germline V gene has CDR1 SGHAT and CDR2 FQNNGV. The V end lost 0 bases, the J end lost 0 bases, and 8 bases lay between the germline ends. This CDR3 contains 15 residues. The CDR3 bases are TGTGCCAGCAGCTTAGAATTGACGTCTAACTATGGCTACACCTTC. As protein: CASSLELTSNYGYTF.

This clonotype was detected a few times. The chain links TRBV20-1 to TRBJ1-2; D not resolved. Trimming shortened V by 7 bases and J by 1 base, and 7 bases separated the two germline ends. Germline CDR1 and CDR2: DFQATT and SNEGSKA (reference sequence). CDR3 size: 11 residues. The CDR3: CSVWDNYGYTF. The DNA for the CDR3 is TGCAGTGTTTGGGATAACTATGGCTACACCTTC.